Below are 22 T cell receptor beta chains sequenced from a single sample in a study of blood T cell repertoires in COVID-19. Generated by immunoSEQ multiplex PCR, the TCRdb table keeps only in-frame clones and is missing some. The sample has about 400,000 clones; around 90% are singletons. Sequenced sample: peripheral blood. The receptor source for this set is a man aged 35 to 55 with acute or convalescent COVID-19.

The chain couples TRBV19 to TRBJ2-1; 10 bases are a match to TRBD2. Per germline, CDR1 LNHDA and CDR2 SQIVND (reference sequence). V trimming: 6 bases; J trimming: 5 bases; junction bases outside the gene matches: 7. This CDR3 region has 15 residues. CDR3 bases: TGTGCCAGTAGCCTAGCGGGAGTCCCCCACAATGAGCAGTTCTTC. It translates to CASSLAGVPHNEQFF.

The V gene is TRBV5-1, the J gene TRBJ2-7; the D is unclear. V shed 1 base and J shed 3 bases, with 14 bases lying between them. This CDR3 spans 15 amino acids. From germline, CDR1 is SGHRS and CDR2 YFSETQ. The CDR3 DNA follows: TGCGCCAGCAGCTTGACCCTTGAGGAGAACTACGAGCAGTACTTC. Protein product: CASSLTLEENYEQYF.

The chain combines TRBV30 with TRBJ1-1; tentative D call: TRBD1 (6 bases). Germline CDR1 is GTSNPN and CDR2 is SVGIG (reference sequence). Trimming pared 1 base from V and 10 bases from J, leaving 16 bases between. CDR3 length equals 13 residues. The CDR3 sequence is CAWSELGGGGAFF. As DNA, the CDR3 is TGTGCCTGGAGTGAATTAGGGGGTGGGGGAGCTTTCTTT.

This clone came up once. The V and J genes are TRBV4-1 and TRBJ1-5; D uncertain. The length of the CDR3 is 16 residues. The V gene's germline CDR1 is MGHRA and CDR2 YSYEKL. V lost 0 bases, J lost 0 bases, and 9 bases lay in between. DNA of the CDR3: TGCGCCAGCAGCCAAGATCATGGAGATAGCAATCAGCCCCAGCATTTT. Its protein is CASSQDHGDSNQPQHF.

The chain is built from TRBV13 and TRBJ2-7; 11 nucleotides align to TRBD2. In germline, CDR1 is PRHDT, CDR2 FYEKMQ (reference sequence). CDR3 length: 16 residues. V dropped 5 bases and J dropped 3; count of bases not matched to a gene: 9. In DNA form, the CDR3 reads TGTGCCAGCAGCGAATCGGGACTAGCGGTAGACTACGAGCAGTACTTC. This gives the protein CASSESGLAVDYEQYF.

The chain couples TRBV2 to TRBJ2-3; D may be TRBD1 (5 bases). Trimming shortened V by 7 bases and J by 5 bases, and 13 bases separated the two germline ends. The CDR3 is 13 residues long. Germline-derived CDR1 and CDR2 are SNHLY and FYNNEI. The CDR3 region has the DNA TGTGCCAGCACCCCGGAAGGGGAAGATACGCAGTATTTT. Translating it yields CASTPEGEDTQYF. The full variable domain, rest sourced from reference TRBV2 and TRBJ2-3, is EPEVTQTPSHQVTQMGQEVILRCVPISNHLYFYWYRQILGQKVEFLVSFYNNEISEKSEIFDDQFSVERPDGSNFTLKIRSTKLEDSAMYFCASTPEGEDTQYFGPGTRLTVL.

The CDR3 spells CASSPDRNHYEQYF. The CDR3 DNA is TGTGCCAGCAGCCCGGACAGGAACCACTACGAGCAGTACTTC. This chain connects TRBV6-7 to TRBJ2-7; 7 bases fit TRBD1. TRBV6-7 has ORF status, its function being uncertain. The CDR3 is made up of 14 amino acids. V gave up 6 bases and J gave up 3 bases; unmatched junction bases: 8.

The V call is TRBV6-1, the J call TRBJ2-1, with 11 bases identical to TRBD2. The J segment lost 5 bases and the V segment lost 2 bases, leaving 11 bases of the junction unmatched. This CDR3 is 18 amino acids long. The V gene's germline CDR1 is MNHNS and CDR2 SASEGT. CDR3: CASSEPAYGLAGNNEQFF. In nucleotides, the CDR3 is TGTGCCAGCAGTGAACCTGCTTATGGACTAGCGGGCAACAATGAGCAGTTCTTC.

The CDR3 here is CASSISQGAQNTEAFF. The CDR3 nucleotides are TGTGCCAGCAGTATCTCACAGGGGGCGCAGAACACTGAAGCTTTCTTT. The rearrangement uses TRBV28 and TRBJ1-1, with 9 bases matching TRBD1. CDR3 length: 16 residues. V trimming: 5 bases; J trimming: 1 base; junction bases outside the gene matches: 8. Looked up from germline, CDR1 is MDHEN and CDR2 is SYDVKM.

V and J are TRBV5-1 and TRBJ1-3; D might be TRBD1 (5 bases). V was cut by 0 bases and J by 0 bases, with 7 bases left in between. This CDR3 contains 15 residues. From germline, CDR1 is SGHRS and CDR2 YFSETQ. As DNA, the CDR3 is TGCGCCAGCAGCTTGGGACAGAGCTCTGGAAACACCATATATTTT. It translates to CASSLGQSSGNTIYF.

This sequence joins TRBV27 and TRBJ1-2; possible D gene TRBD1, 6 bases. The germline gives CDR1 MNHEY, CDR2 SMNVEV (reference sequence). CDR3 size: 15 residues. Trimming took off 7 bases at V and 4 bases at J, with 19 bases between the two ends. The CDR3 protein is CASTETGGSFYGYTF. The CDR3 DNA sequence: TGTGCCAGCACTGAGACAGGAGGATCATTCTATGGCTACACCTTC.

The chain has TRBV5-6 and TRBJ2-1; D unresolved. Germline loops: CDR1 SGHDT, CDR2 YYEEEE. V was clipped by 0 bases and J by 5 bases, with 6 bases between them. The CDR3 is 13 amino acids. DNA of the CDR3: TGTGCCAGCAGCTTGGGACACGACAATGAGCAGTTCTTC. Protein: CASSLGHDNEQFF.

This clone was counted a single time. V usage is TRBV7-9 and J usage is TRBJ2-3; 8 bases map to TRBD1. Germline V CDR1 and CDR2: SEHNR, FQNEAQ (reference sequence). V was clipped by 3 bases and J by 4 bases; unmatched bases: 9. The CDR3 is 16 amino acids. The CDR3 reads CASSFGQGAAADTQYF. CDR3 nucleotide sequence: TGTGCCAGCAGCTTTGGGCAGGGGGCAGCTGCAGATACGCAGTATTTT.

The chain has TRBV19 and TRBJ1-1; 7 bases agree with TRBD1. V dropped 2 bases and J dropped 4; count of bases not matched to a gene: 4. The CDR3 has 14 amino acids. The germline V gene has CDR1 LNHDA and CDR2 SQIVND (reference sequence). This chain's CDR3 is CASSIRGQGTEAFF. DNA for the CDR3: TGTGCCAGTAGTATAAGGGGGCAGGGCACTGAAGCTTTCTTT.

The gene calls are TRBV28 and TRBJ1-1; D gene unclear. Germline CDR1 MDHEN, CDR2 SYDVKM. V lost 4 bases to trimming and J lost 0 bases, with 6 bases between them. The CDR3 is 13 amino acids. The CDR3 sequence: CASSYPLNTEAFF. CDR3 nucleotide sequence: TGTGCCAGCAGTTATCCCTTGAACACTGAAGCTTTCTTT. Looking up the rest from reference TRBV28 and TRBJ1-1 gives the full variable domain: DVKVTQSSRYLVKRTGEKVFLECVQDMDHENMFWYRQDPGLGLRLIYFSYDVKMKEKGDIPEGYSVSREKKERFSLILESASTNQTSMYLCASSYPLNTEAFFGQGTRLTVV.

The genes are TRBV19 and TRBJ1-1; D remains unclear. CDR1 is LNHDA and CDR2 is SQIVND in the germline V gene (reference sequence). The V end lost 3 bases, the J end lost 8 bases, and 13 bases lay between the germline ends. CDR3 size: 13 residues. CDR3: CASSIDLAGEAFF. Written as DNA, the CDR3 is TGTGCCAGTAGTATCGATCTGGCAGGAGAAGCTTTCTTT. Full variable domain (missing parts from reference TRBV19 and TRBJ1-1): DGGITQSPKYLFRKEGQNVTLSCEQNLNHDAMYWYRQDPGQGLRLIYYSQIVNDFQKGDIAEGYSVSREKKESFPLTVTSAQKNPTAFYLCASSIDLAGEAFFGQGTRLTVV.

V and J are TRBV24-1 and TRBJ1-5; 8 nucleotides agree with TRBD1. This CDR3 comprises 14 residues. Trimming at V came to 8 bases and at J to 5 bases, leaving 7 bases not matched to a gene. Germline V gene lookup returns CDR1 KGHDR and CDR2 SFDVKD. In DNA form, the CDR3 reads TGTGCCACCACCGGACAGGGAGTAGATCAGCCCCAGCATTTT. Amino acids: CATTGQGVDQPQHF.

The V call is TRBV4-2, the J call TRBJ2-1, with 12 bases that match TRBD2. Looked up from germline, CDR1 is LGHNA and CDR2 is YNFKEQ. The J segment lost 5 bases and the V segment lost 4 bases, leaving 3 bases of the junction unmatched. This CDR3 contains 15 residues. CDR3 sequence reads: CASSPGLAGHNEQFF. The CDR3 DNA reads TGTGCCAGCAGCCCTGGACTAGCGGGGCACAATGAGCAGTTCTTC.

This sequence joins TRBV19 and TRBJ2-1; 8 nucleotides align to TRBD1. Germline V gene data show CDR1 as LNHDA and CDR2 as SQIVND (reference sequence). CDR3 length: 14 residues. V lost 10 bases to trimming and J lost 2 bases; unmatched junction nucleotides: 7. This CDR3 reads CATDRGGTYNEQFF. CDR3 coding DNA: TGTGCCACCGACAGGGGTGGGACCTACAATGAGCAGTTCTTC. Combining the CDR3 with reference TRBV19 and TRBJ2-1 gives the whole variable domain DGGITQSPKYLFRKEGQNVTLSCEQNLNHDAMYWYRQDPGQGLRLIYYSQIVNDFQKGDIAEGYSVSREKKESFPLTVTSAQKNPTAFYLCATDRGGTYNEQFFGPGTRLTVL.

The chain joins TRBV6-5 to TRBJ2-5; D gene unclear. The V end was cut by 6 bases, the J end by 2 bases, with 10 bases between. Germline values: CDR1 MNHEY, CDR2 SVGAGI. The CDR3 loop spans 13 amino acids. Written as DNA, the CDR3 is TGTGCCAGCAGCCAAACATGGCAAGAGACCCAGTACTTC. It is translated as CASSQTWQETQYF.

The chain carries TRBV7-2 and TRBJ2-7, with D maybe TRBD1 (7 bases). Germline assignment: CDR1 SGHTA and CDR2 FQGNSA. Deletions cut 5 bases from V and 3 bases from J, with 11 bases between. The CDR3 covers 13 residues. The CDR3: CASSPQGGYEQYF. CDR3 coding DNA: TGTGCCAGCAGCCCGCAGGGGGGCTACGAGCAGTACTTC.

V gene TRBV7-9 combines with J gene TRBJ1-4, with D possibly TRBD1 on 6 matching bases. CDR3 size: 15 residues. Germline V lookup: CDR1 SEHNR, CDR2 FQNEAQ (reference sequence). V was cut by 4 bases and J by 6 bases, with 15 bases left in between. The CDR3 DNA reads as TGTGCCAGCAGCTACGGGCCCAGGGGCGATGAAAAACTGTTTTTT. It translates to CASSYGPRGDEKLFF.